The source of this T cell receptor beta chain is a study of T cell repertoires in cytomegalovirus infection. Study-wide background: Newly reported HLA-C-restricted and thoroughly characterized HLA-B-restricted CMV epitopes were employed. Matching HLA type and CMV infection were both indicated by public TCR beta signatures. General study points: Totalled public TCR beta family frequency picked out people who carried CMV plus the relevant HLA. What dominated the ex vivo response were HLA-C-restricted CMV-specific TCR beta clonotypes.

Germline CDR1 is SGHTA and CDR2 is FQGNSA. V was pared by 1 base and J by 8 bases, with 18 bases between. This CDR3 has 15 residues. The table lists this clonotype with a few counts. Its antigen remains unidentified. TCRdb re-called the reads with MiXCR, one entry per CDR3 protein. Of some 350,000 distinct CDR3 sequences in the sample, roughly 28% are singletons; the top ten hold roughly 20%. This chain uses TRBV7-2 with TRBJ2-7; perhaps TRBD2 as D (6 bases). This sequence was found in a human donor in good health (CMV status not recorded). Some clones in this sample may be carry-over from other donors' samples. The input for sequencing was cultured PBMCs, taken from culture after CMV antigen stimulation. CDR3 amino acids: CASSLEPLAPGKQYF. For the CDR3, the DNA is TGTGCCAGCAGCTTAGAACCCCTAGCGCCCGGGAAGCAGTACTTC.